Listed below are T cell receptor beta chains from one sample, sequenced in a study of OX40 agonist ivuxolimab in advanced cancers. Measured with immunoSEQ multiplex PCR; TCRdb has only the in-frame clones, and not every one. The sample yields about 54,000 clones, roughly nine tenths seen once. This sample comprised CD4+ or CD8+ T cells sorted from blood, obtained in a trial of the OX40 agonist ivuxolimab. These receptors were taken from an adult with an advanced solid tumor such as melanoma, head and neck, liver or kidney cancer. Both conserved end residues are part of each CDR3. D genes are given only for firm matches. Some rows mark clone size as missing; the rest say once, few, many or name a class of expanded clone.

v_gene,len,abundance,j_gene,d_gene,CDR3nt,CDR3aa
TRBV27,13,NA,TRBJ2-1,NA,TGTGCCAGCAGTTTATTTAGGGGGAGGGGGCAGTTCTTC,CASSLFRGRGQFF
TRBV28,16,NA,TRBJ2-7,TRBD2,TGTGCCAGCAGTGTCACGACTAGCGGGAGAGGTAACGAGCAGTACTTC,CASSVTTSGRGNEQYF
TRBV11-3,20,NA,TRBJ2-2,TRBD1,TGTGCCAGCAGCCCAAAACAACAGGGGGCGTTATGTTGGACGACCGGGGAGCTGTTTTTT,CASSPKQQGALCWTTGELFF
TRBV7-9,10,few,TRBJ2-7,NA,TGTGCCAGCACCCTCTACGAGCAGTACTTC,CASTLYEQYF
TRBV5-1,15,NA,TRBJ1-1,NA,TGCGCCAGCAGCTTGGGGCAGACCCTTAACACTGAAGCTTTCTTT,CASSLGQTLNTEAFF
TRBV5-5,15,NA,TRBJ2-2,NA,TGTGCCAGCAGCCCGACACCAGCGAACACCGGGGAGCTGTTTTTT,CASSPTPANTGELFF
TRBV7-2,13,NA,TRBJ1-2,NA,TGTGCCAGCAGCCGGGACATGAACTATGGCTACACCTTC,CASSRDMNYGYTF
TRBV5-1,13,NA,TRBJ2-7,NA,TGCGCCACCCGAGGGTTTGGCTCCTACGAGCAGTACTTC,CATRGFGSYEQYF
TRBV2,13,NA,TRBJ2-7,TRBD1,TGTGCCAGCAGCAGGGGGATCGGGTACGAGCAGTACTTC,CASSRGIGYEQYF
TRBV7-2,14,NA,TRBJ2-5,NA,TGTGCCAGCAGCTTAGGACTAACCTGGGAGACCCAGTACTTC,CASSLGLTWETQYF
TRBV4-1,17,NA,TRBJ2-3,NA,TGCGCCAGCAGCCCCCGCCCGGGACTCCGAGCCGCGGATACGCAGTATTTT,CASSPRPGLRAADTQYF
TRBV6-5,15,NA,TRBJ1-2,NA,TGTGCCAGCAGTTACTCGTTCGGGCAGGGGAATGGCTACACCTTC,CASSYSFGQGNGYTF
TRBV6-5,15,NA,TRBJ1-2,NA,TGTGCCAGCAGTTACTCCTCCATTAAGCCCTATGGCTACACCTTC,CASSYSSIKPYGYTF
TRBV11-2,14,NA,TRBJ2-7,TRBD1,TGTGCCAGCAGCGGGGGACAGTCGACCTACGAGCAGTACTTC,CASSGGQSTYEQYF
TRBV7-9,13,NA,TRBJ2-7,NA,TGTGCCAGCAGCTTCCCAGGGTCCTACGAGCAGTACTTC,CASSFPGSYEQYF
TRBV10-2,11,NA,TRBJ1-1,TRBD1,TGCGCCAGCAGGACAGGGAGGGAAGCTTTCTTT,CASRTGREAFF
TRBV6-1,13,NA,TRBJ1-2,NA,TGTGCCAGCAGTGAGGCGGTTAACTATGGCTACACCTTC,CASSEAVNYGYTF
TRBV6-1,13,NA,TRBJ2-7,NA,TGTGCCAGCAGTGGACTAGATCTTTACGAGCAGTACTTC,CASSGLDLYEQYF
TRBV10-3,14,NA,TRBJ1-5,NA,TGTGCCATCAGTGACTCCGGGGGAGATCAGCCCCAGCATTTT,CAISDSGGDQPQHF
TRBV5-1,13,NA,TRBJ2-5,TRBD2,TGCGCCAGCAGCTTGGGACTAGCGGGCCTGGAAAACTTC,CASSLGLAGLENF
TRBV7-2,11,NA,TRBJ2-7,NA,TGTGCCAGCAGCTTCTATTACGAGCAGTACTTC,CASSFYYEQYF
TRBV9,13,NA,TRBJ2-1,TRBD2,TGTGCCAGCAGCGCGGGGGGGAGTGGGGTGCAGTTCTTC,CASSAGGSGVQFF
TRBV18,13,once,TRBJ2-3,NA,TGTGCCAGCCCACCACGGCCCGCCGATACGCAGTATTTT,CASPPRPADTQYF
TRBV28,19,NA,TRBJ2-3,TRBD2,TGTGCCAGCAGTTTATACATCAGATCAGCGGGGACGTTCACAGATACGCAGTATTTT,CASSLYIRSAGTFTDTQYF
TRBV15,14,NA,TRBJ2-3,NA,TGTGCCACCAGCAGCTGGGGCGCCACAGATACGCAGTATTTT,CATSSWGATDTQYF
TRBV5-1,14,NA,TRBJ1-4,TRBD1,TGCGCCAGCAGCTCGCAGGGGGCGGAAGAAAAACTGTTTTTT,CASSSQGAEEKLFF
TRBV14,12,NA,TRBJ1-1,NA,TGTGCCAGCAGCCAAGCTTGGACAGAGGCTTTCTTT,CASSQAWTEAFF
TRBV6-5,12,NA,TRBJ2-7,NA,TGTGCCAGCAGTTCCACTAGCTACGAGCAGTACTTC,CASSSTSYEQYF
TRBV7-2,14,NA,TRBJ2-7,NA,TGTGCCAGCAGCTCAATCAGGGGAGGTCTCGAGCAGTACTTC,CASSSIRGGLEQYF
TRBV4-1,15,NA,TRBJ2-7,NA,TGCGCCAGCAGCCCCGTCGGGCTAAGCTCCTACGAGCAGTACTTC,CASSPVGLSSYEQYF
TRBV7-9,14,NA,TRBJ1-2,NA,TGTGCCAGCAGCTTGGTAGTGCCCGTGCGTGGCTACACCTTC,CASSLVVPVRGYTF
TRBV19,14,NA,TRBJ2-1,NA,TGTGCCAGTAGCTTATCGAGCTCCTACAATGAGCAGTTCTTC,CASSLSSSYNEQFF
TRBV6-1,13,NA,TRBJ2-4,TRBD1,TGTGCCAGCAGTTCCGGGACAGTAAACATTCAGTACTTC,CASSSGTVNIQYF
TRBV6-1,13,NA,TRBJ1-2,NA,TGTGCCAGCAGTGAATACCAAAGTTATGGCTACACCTTC,CASSEYQSYGYTF
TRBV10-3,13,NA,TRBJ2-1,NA,TGTGCCATCAGGGGCGGGGATAGCAATGAGCAGTTCTTC,CAIRGGDSNEQFF
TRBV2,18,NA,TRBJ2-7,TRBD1,TGTGCCAGCAGCAATCCGGGACAGGGACGACTTATCTCCTACGAGCAGTACTTC,CASSNPGQGRLISYEQYF
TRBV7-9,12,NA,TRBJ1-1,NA,TGTGCCAGCAGCTTAGGGGGACCTGAAGCTTTCTTT,CASSLGGPEAFF
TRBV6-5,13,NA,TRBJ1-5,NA,TGTGCCAGCAGTTACCTAACAGGTCAGCCCCAGCATTTT,CASSYLTGQPQHF
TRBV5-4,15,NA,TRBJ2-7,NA,TGTGCCAGCAGCTTGGGGCAGGAACTCTCCTACGAGCAGTACTTC,CASSLGQELSYEQYF
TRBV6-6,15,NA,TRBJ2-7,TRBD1,TGTGCCAGCAGTAAGGCCCCCGGGACAGGGGGCGAGCAGTACTTC,CASSKAPGTGGEQYF
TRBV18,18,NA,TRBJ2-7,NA,TGTGCCAGCTCACCATCTTTAAGGACCCCGGGGGGCCCCTACGAGCAGTACTTC,CASSPSLRTPGGPYEQYF
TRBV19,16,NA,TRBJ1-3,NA,TGTGCCAGTAGTATCAGGGTGGTAAACTCTGGAAACACCATATATTTT,CASSIRVVNSGNTIYF
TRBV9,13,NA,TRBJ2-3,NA,TGTGCCAGCAGCACGGGTTGGGCAGATACGCAGTATTTT,CASSTGWADTQYF
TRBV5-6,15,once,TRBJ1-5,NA,TGTGCCAGCAGCTTTCGTTCGGGGGGTACCGAGCCCCAGCATTTT,CASSFRSGGTEPQHF
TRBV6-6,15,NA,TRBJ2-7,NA,TGTGCCAGCAGTTATTCCTCAGCGTACTCCTACGAGCAGTACTTC,CASSYSSAYSYEQYF
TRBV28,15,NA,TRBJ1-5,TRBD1,TGTGCCAGCAGTTCCCCGGGACAGGGATATCAGCCCCAGCATTTT,CASSSPGQGYQPQHF
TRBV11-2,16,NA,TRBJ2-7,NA,TGTGCCAGCAGTCTCGCCGGGACGGATCCTTCCTACGAGCAGTACTTC,CASSLAGTDPSYEQYF
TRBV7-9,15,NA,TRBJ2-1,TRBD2,TGTGCCAGCAACCCGGGACTAGTCCCCGGCGATGAGCAGTTCTTC,CASNPGLVPGDEQFF
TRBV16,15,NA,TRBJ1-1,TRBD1,TGTGCCAGCAGCCCCTCGACAGGGCGTGGCACTGAAGCTTTCTTT,CASSPSTGRGTEAFF
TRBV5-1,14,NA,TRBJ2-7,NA,TGCGCCAGCAGCTTAACCGGGAGTACCTACGAGCAGTACTTC,CASSLTGSTYEQYF
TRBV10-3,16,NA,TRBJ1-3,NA,TGTGCCATCAGTGAGTCGGTCGGTTTTAGGCGAAACACCATATATTTT,CAISESVGFRRNTIYF
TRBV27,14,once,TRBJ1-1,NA,TGTGCCAGCACGCGATTTGGGGGGGGCACTGAAGCTTTCTTT,CASTRFGGGTEAFF
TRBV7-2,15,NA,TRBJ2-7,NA,TGTGCCAGCAGCTTCGGAGGTGGGCGAGAGACCTATCAGTACTTC,CASSFGGGRETYQYF
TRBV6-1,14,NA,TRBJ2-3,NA,TGTGCCAGCATGGAACAGGGTGGTGCAGATACGCAGTATTTT,CASMEQGGADTQYF